A single sample is the source of the 18 T cell receptor beta chains below, sequenced in a study of cytomegalovirus exposure and HLA in healthy donors. The PCR used 60 Vbeta and 13 Jbeta primers. Profiled with immunoSEQ multiplex PCR; TCRdb holds only in-frame clones, not every one. The sample yields more than 110,000 clones, around 80% seen once. The sequenced sample was PBMCs. The receptors stem from a man younger than 45 in good health and CMV-seronegative.

This chain joins TRBV4-2 and TRBJ2-1, with D perhaps matching TRBD2 (7 bases). This CDR3 has 18 amino acids. V was trimmed by 0 bases and J by 7 bases, leaving 22 bases between them. Per germline, CDR1 LGHNA and CDR2 YNFKEQ. The CDR3 is CASSQENQAGAGGNEQFF. CDR3 sequence (DNA): TGTGCCAGCAGCCAAGAAAATCAGGCGGGGGCCGGCGGAAATGAGCAGTTCTTC.

V and J are TRBV18 and TRBJ2-7; no firm D call. The ends were cut back, 0 bases at V and 3 bases at J, with 6 bases in the middle. CDR1 is KGHSH and CDR2 is LQKENI in the germline V gene. CDR3 length equals 13 residues. The CDR3 sequence: CASSPPAHYEQYF. In nucleotides, the CDR3 is TGTGCCAGCTCACCACCCGCACACTACGAGCAGTACTTC.

The chain links TRBV5-1 to TRBJ2-5, with a tentative D call TRBD2 (6 bases). The V end lost 0 bases, the J end lost 4 bases, and 13 bases lay between the germline ends. Germline CDR1 and CDR2: SGHRS and YFSETQ. CDR3 length equals 15 residues. CDR3 DNA sequence: TGCGCCAGCAGCTTGGGCGGGGCGGGGTCAGAGACCCAGTACTTC. Translating it yields CASSLGGAGSETQYF.

The chain combines TRBV4-1 with TRBJ2-7; 8 nucleotides agree with TRBD1. Germline V gene lookup returns CDR1 MGHRA and CDR2 YSYEKL. V lost 5 bases, J lost 2 bases, and 8 bases stayed unmatched. The CDR3 length is 15 residues. DNA of the CDR3: TGCGCCAGCAGCACACGGACAGGGTCCCCCTACGAGCAGTACTTC. It specifies CASSTRTGSPYEQYF.

The chain employs TRBV27 and TRBJ2-2, with 9 positions matching TRBD1. Trimming removed 5 bases from V and 4 bases from J; junction bases left unmatched: 8. The CDR3 has 16 amino acids. Per germline, CDR1 MNHEY and CDR2 SMNVEV (reference sequence). The chain's CDR3 is CASSPSWTGATGELFF. CDR3 coding DNA: TGTGCCAGCAGTCCTAGCTGGACAGGGGCCACCGGGGAGCTGTTTTTT.

V is TRBV5-1 and J is TRBJ2-3; no reliable D call. Per the germline V gene, CDR1 is SGHRS and CDR2 is YFSETQ. Trimming took 2 bases from V and 3 from J, leaving 7 bases between them. The CDR3 totals 13 residues. The CDR3 region has the DNA TGCGCCAGCAGCTTTTCCCCGACAGATACGCAGTATTTT. Protein sequence: CASSFSPTDTQYF.

This chain links TRBV5-1 with TRBJ1-2; 9 bases fit TRBD1. The CDR3 runs to 15 residues. Germline V gives CDR1 SGHRS, CDR2 YFSETQ. Trimming removed 4 bases from V and 8 bases from J; junction bases left unmatched: 12. DNA of the CDR3: TGCGCCAGCAGCCTTTACCGTGGACAGGGGTACGGCTACACCTTC. Amino acid sequence: CASSLYRGQGYGYTF.

The chain joins TRBV19 to TRBJ2-1, with 10 bases matching TRBD2. The J segment lost 6 bases and the V segment lost 1 base, leaving 6 bases of the junction unmatched. The germline CDR1 and CDR2 sequences are LNHDA and SQIVND (reference sequence). The CDR3 has 16 amino acids. DNA for the CDR3: TGTGCCAGTAGTATAGGAGGTCTAGCGGGGGCCAATGAGCAGTTCTTC. Protein product: CASSIGGLAGANEQFF. The complete variable domain, with remaining parts taken from reference TRBV19 and TRBJ2-1, reads DGGITQSPKYLFRKEGQNVTLSCEQNLNHDAMYWYRQDPGQGLRLIYYSQIVNDFQKGDIAEGYSVSREKKESFPLTVTSAQKNPTAFYLCASSIGGLAGANEQFFGPGTRLTVL.

This chain's CDR3 is CASSEGQGNWKAYEQYF. Written as DNA, the CDR3 is TGTGCCAGCAGCGAAGGACAGGGGAATTGGAAAGCCTACGAGCAGTACTTC. The V gene is TRBV5-4, the J gene TRBJ2-7; 9 nucleotides agree with TRBD1. Germline V lookup: CDR1 SGHNT, CDR2 YYREEE (reference sequence). The trim removed 4 bases at V and 2 bases at J, leaving 13 bases unmatched. The CDR3 covers 17 residues. The entire variable domain, with the rest obtained from reference TRBV5-4 and TRBJ2-7, is as follows: ETGVTQSPTHLIKTRGQQVTLRCSSQSGHNTVSWYQQALGQGPQFIFQYYREEENGRGNFPPRFSGLQFPNYSSELNVNALELDDSALYLCASSEGQGNWKAYEQYFGPGTRLTVT.

V is TRBV2 and J is TRBJ2-7, with 7 bases aligning to TRBD2. The junction had 8 bases not matched to a gene; V was cut back by 7 bases and J by 2 bases. There are 14 residues in the CDR3. CDR1 and CDR2 (germline): SNHLY, FYNNEI. CDR3: CASTGRLAAYEQYF. In DNA, the CDR3 is TGTGCCAGCACCGGCCGACTAGCCGCCTACGAGCAGTACTTC.

The CDR3 here is CASSVLETANTEAFF. CDR3 nucleotide sequence: TGTGCCAGCAGCGTACTGGAGACCGCGAACACTGAAGCTTTCTTT. This sequence joins TRBV28 and TRBJ1-1; D unclear. Germline assignment: CDR1 MDHEN and CDR2 SYDVKM. V was cut by 6 bases and J by 1 base, with 15 bases left in between. The CDR3 is made up of 15 amino acids.

V and J are TRBV5-1 and TRBJ2-7, with unresolved D. This CDR3 comprises 15 residues. The V gene's germline CDR1 is SGHRS and CDR2 YFSETQ. Trimming removed 5 bases from V and 0 bases from J, with 15 bases in between. Here the CDR3 reads CASRTESVSSYEQYF. The CDR3 DNA sequence: TGCGCCAGCAGAACGGAGTCGGTAAGCTCCTACGAGCAGTACTTC.

The V call is TRBV20-1, the J call TRBJ2-5; no clear D gene. Between the trimmed V and J ends, which lost 3 bases and 2 bases, there was a span of 4 bases. CDR3 length: 11 amino acids. Germline V gives CDR1 DFQATT, CDR2 SNEGSKA (reference sequence). The CDR3 protein is CSASLQETQYF. CDR3 DNA: TGCAGTGCTAGTCTTCAAGAGACCCAGTACTTC.

J is TRBJ1-2 and V is TRBV15, with D maybe TRBD1 (5 bases). V lost 6 bases and J lost 5, with 22 bases in between. This CDR3 contains 16 residues. Germline loops: CDR1 LNHNV, CDR2 YYDKDF (reference sequence). This CDR3 reads CATRKGEAGGRYGYTF. In nucleotides, the CDR3 is TGTGCCACCAGAAAAGGAGAGGCGGGGGGAAGGTATGGCTACACCTTC.

This clone was seen more than once but under ten times. The rearrangement joins TRBV5-5 to TRBJ1-4; D gene ambiguous. The CDR3 is 16 amino acids. The germline CDR1 and CDR2 sequences are SGHKS and YYEKEE (reference sequence). The ends were cut back, 0 bases at V and 8 bases at J, with 17 bases in the middle. This CDR3 reads CASSLEIARRGEKLFF. CDR3 in DNA: TGTGCCAGCAGCTTGGAAATAGCGAGGCGCGGGGAAAAACTGTTTTTT.

The J gene is TRBJ2-7, the V gene TRBV28; a weak D match, TRBD1 (6 bases). Germline V gene data show CDR1 as MDHEN and CDR2 as SYDVKM. V gave up 5 bases and J gave up 3 bases, with 14 bases separating them. There are 14 residues in the CDR3. CDR3 in DNA: TGTGCCAGCAGTCCCTCGCCAGGGGACTACGAGCAGTACTTC. Translating it yields CASSPSPGDYEQYF.

The chain employs TRBV4-1 and TRBJ2-7; 9 bases match TRBD2. V shed 5 bases and J 4 bases; nucleotides not matched to a gene: 6. The germline V gene has CDR1 MGHRA and CDR2 YSYEKL. The CDR3 loop spans 14 amino acids. CDR3: CASSLLAGPYEQYF. DNA of the CDR3: TGCGCCAGCAGCTTGCTAGCGGGGCCGTACGAGCAGTACTTC.

The CDR3 here is CASSRTGREAFF. DNA of the CDR3: TGTGCCAGCAGTAGGACAGGACGTGAAGCTTTCTTT. V usage is TRBV25-1 and J usage is TRBJ1-1, with TRBD1 identical over 7 bases. V trimming: 5 bases; J trimming: 7 bases; junction bases outside the gene matches: 4. The CDR3 runs to 12 residues. CDR1 and CDR2 (germline): MGHDK, SYGVNS.